This passage covers 16 T cell receptor beta chains from one sample sequenced in a study of blood T cell repertoires in COVID-19. Clones were sequenced by immunoSEQ multiplex PCR, and TCRdb holds only the in-frame ones, with some missing. The repertoire consists of about 240,000 clones, with roughly 87% occurring once and the leading ten covering roughly 7%. Sequenced input: peripheral blood. The source of these receptors is a man aged 55 to 70 who had recovered from COVID-19.

This clone showed up just a few times. The gene calls are TRBV9 and TRBJ1-6, with 8 bases matching TRBD1. Germline loops: CDR1 SGDLS, CDR2 YYNGEE. CDR3 length: 16 residues. V gave up 3 bases and J gave up 7 bases; unmatched junction bases: 9. CDR3 loop: CASSATDRGKNSPLHF. The CDR3 DNA follows: TGTGCCAGCAGCGCAACCGACAGGGGAAAGAATTCACCCCTCCACTTT.

V gene TRBV18 combines with J gene TRBJ2-5; no firm D call. Germline V gene sequence: CDR1 KGHSH, CDR2 LQKENI. With 4 bases removed from V and 2 bases from J, the gap between germline ends came to 14 bases. The CDR3 is 15 residues long. This CDR3 is CASSLLQSIQETQYF. The DNA for the CDR3 is TGTGCCAGCTCACTACTCCAATCTATACAAGAGACCCAGTACTTC.

There are a few counts of this clone. The CDR3 nucleotides read TGTGCCAGCACGGATAGGGGGAGAACTGAAGCTTTCTTT. Amino acid sequence: CASTDRGRTEAFF. This chain uses TRBV2 with TRBJ1-1; possible D gene TRBD1, 6 bases. Germline V CDR1 and CDR2: SNHLY, FYNNEI. With 7 bases removed from V and 5 bases from J, the gap between germline ends came to 14 bases. This CDR3 comprises 13 residues. The variable domain in full, with the rest retrieved from reference TRBV2 and TRBJ1-1, is EPEVTQTPSHQVTQMGQEVILRCVPISNHLYFYWYRQILGQKVEFLVSFYNNEISEKSEIFDDQFSVERPDGSNFTLKIRSTKLEDSAMYFCASTDRGRTEAFFGQGTRLTVV.

The rearrangement links TRBV18 to TRBJ1-6, with no clear D. The V end lost 4 bases, the J end lost 8 bases, and 9 bases lay between the germline ends. Germline-derived CDR1 and CDR2 are KGHSH and LQKENI. The CDR3 extends over 13 amino acids. Written as DNA, the CDR3 is TGTGCCAGCTCACTAAACACGTATTCACCCCTCCACTTT. Protein product: CASSLNTYSPLHF.

The count of this clone is one. The rearrangement joins TRBV11-2 to TRBJ2-2; 7 bases agree with TRBD2. This CDR3 region has 14 residues. The ends lost 6 bases at V and 4 bases at J; junction bases unmatched: 5. Germline V gene sequence: CDR1 SGHAT, CDR2 FQNNGV. CDR3 DNA: TGTGCCAGCAGGAAGACTAGCTTCACCGGGGAGCTGTTTTTT. It codes for CASRKTSFTGELFF.

The chain recombines TRBV5-1 with TRBJ2-3, with 7 nucleotides matching TRBD1. V was pared by 4 bases and J by 0 bases, with 8 bases of the junction left unmatched. This CDR3 contains 16 residues. In germline, CDR1 is SGHRS, CDR2 YFSETQ. CDR3 DNA sequence: TGCGCCAGCAGCCGGACCGGGACAGCTAGCACAGATACGCAGTATTTT. It yields the protein CASSRTGTASTDTQYF.

The chain employs TRBV6-5 and TRBJ1-2, with 9 nucleotides matching TRBD1. Trimming removed 5 bases from V and 4 bases from J; junction bases left unmatched: 8. The germline CDR1 and CDR2 sequences are MNHEY and SVGAGI. The CDR3 extends over 15 amino acids. CDR3 DNA: TGTGCCAGCAGTAAGGGGACAGGGTACCTCTATGGCTACACCTTC. This gives the protein CASSKGTGYLYGYTF.

V gene TRBV11-2 combines with J gene TRBJ1-2; D gene ambiguous. CDR3 length: 14 amino acids. Germline CDR1 reads SGHAT; CDR2 reads FQNNGV. V lost 1 base and J lost 4, with 10 bases in between. The CDR3 region is CASSLVRVGYGYTF. CDR3 in DNA: TGTGCCAGCAGCTTAGTGAGGGTCGGCTATGGCTACACCTTC. Using reference TRBV11-2 and TRBJ1-2 for the parts outside the CDR3, the full variable domain is EAGVAQSPRYKIIEKRQSVAFWCNPISGHATLYWYQQILGQGPKLLIQFQNNGVVDDSQLPKDRFSAERLKGVDSTLKIQPAKLEDSAVYLCASSLVRVGYGYTFGSGTRLTVV.

The chain is built from TRBV20-1 and TRBJ1-4; no definite D call. In germline, CDR1 is DFQATT, CDR2 SNEGSKA (reference sequence). This CDR3 has 14 residues. Trimming removed 3 bases at V and 7 bases at J, with 15 bases between. The CDR3 DNA reads TGCAGTGCTAGTGCGTCTCCAGAGGGTGAAAAACTGTTTTTT. Protein: CSASASPEGEKLFF.

The chain joins TRBV13 to TRBJ1-2, with TRBD1 identical over 8 bases. The CDR3 loop spans 14 amino acids. The J segment lost 8 bases and the V segment lost 0 bases, leaving 5 bases of the junction unmatched. The germline V gene encodes CDR1 PRHDT and CDR2 FYEKMQ (reference sequence). CDR3 residues: CASSLGDREGGYTF. The CDR3 bases are TGTGCCAGCAGCTTAGGGGACAGGGAAGGCGGCTACACCTTC.

This clone appeared once. CDR3 sequence: CASSLIPGSNTEAFF. The CDR3 nucleotides read TGCGCCAGCAGCTTGATTCCGGGGTCGAACACTGAAGCTTTCTTT. The gene calls are TRBV5-1 and TRBJ1-1; D unclear. This CDR3 has 15 residues. The germline V and J ends were trimmed by 1 base and 1 base, with 11 bases remaining between them. Germline V lookup: CDR1 SGHRS, CDR2 YFSETQ.

V gene TRBV5-3 combines with J gene TRBJ2-1; D possibly corresponds to TRBD1 (5 bases). TRBV5-3 is given ORF status, its function remaining uncertain. This CDR3 has 16 amino acids. V lost 4 bases to trimming and J lost 9 bases, with 23 bases between them. CDR3 residues: CARSTESRASASEQFF. Written as DNA, the CDR3 is TGTGCCAGAAGCACGGAATCCAGGGCCTCCGCGAGTGAGCAGTTCTTC.

In its sample, this clone was seen once. The rearrangement uses TRBV4-1 and TRBJ1-1; possibly TRBD1 for D (6 bases). The germline V gene has CDR1 MGHRA and CDR2 YSYEKL. This CDR3 region has 13 residues. The V and J ends lost 2 bases and 10 bases respectively, with 14 bases between them. The DNA of the CDR3 is TGCGCCAGCAGCCAAATTAGGGGGGGCGTAGCTTTCTTT. Encoded protein: CASSQIRGGVAFF.

This chain's CDR3 is CASSGGIQRGGTDTQYF. The CDR3 region has the DNA TGTGCCAGCAGCGGGGGGATCCAGCGGGGTGGCACAGATACGCAGTATTTT. V is TRBV9 and J is TRBJ2-3; 7 bases are shared with TRBD2. Losses at the gene ends were 3 bases for V and 1 base for J; bases not matched to a gene: 11. The CDR3 runs 17 residues. CDR1 SGDLS and CDR2 YYNGEE come from the germline V gene.

The chain employs TRBV15 and TRBJ2-5; D possibly corresponds to TRBD1 (6 bases). Germline assignment: CDR1 LNHNV and CDR2 YYDKDF (reference sequence). The CDR3 is made up of 12 amino acids. V dropped 9 bases and J dropped 5 bases, with 13 bases sitting between them. For the CDR3, the DNA is TGTGCCACAGCTAGGGGGATGGAGACCCAGTACTTC. This sequence encodes CATARGMETQYF.

The chain recombines TRBV5-1 with TRBJ1-1, with D possibly matching TRBD1 (6 bases). V lost 5 bases to trimming and J lost 2 bases, with 7 bases between them. The CDR3 is 12 residues long. Germline CDR1 SGHRS, CDR2 YFSETQ. The CDR3 loop is CASRTGNTEAFF. The CDR3 bases are TGCGCCAGCAGGACAGGAAACACTGAAGCTTTCTTT.